This T cell receptor (beta chain) was obtained from a study of cytomegalovirus exposure and HLA in healthy donors (dated by TCRdb to the late 2010s). About the full investigation: According to an earlier analysis of 587 of the donors, about 170 million T cells yielded over 90 million unique TCR beta sequences and 250 to 350 Gb of sequence data. About 310 gigabases of sequencing data and some 85 million unique TCR sequences were included in an early release covering roughly 700 HLA-typed donors. Among the roughly 390 genotyped donors, approximately 82% belonged to the genetic ancestry cluster associated with self-reported Caucasian donors. The study was designed to test whether signatures of past pathogen exposure could be identified by cataloging public T cell receptors. The study used immunosequencing to profile the T cell repertoires of approximately 650 subjects and linked those repertoires to cytomegalovirus serostatus. Along with the approximately 600-subject first cohort, a separate validation cohort of around 110 different subjects was used. To predict cytomegalovirus infection status, the study combined high-throughput TCR immunosequencing, statistical association of individual TCRs with disease status, and machine learning. To study patterns of TCR occurrence, a later analysis re-analyzed previously published TCR beta repertoires from 666 donors and added high-resolution HLA genotyping. The later analysis used no new phenotypic data to find candidate immune exposures, relying instead on TCR beta sequences and their occurrence across donors. To decide whether each TCR beta V gene segment behaved as functional or pseudogenic, an earlier analysis of approximately 620 of the donors relied on high-throughput TCR beta sequencing. Donor age, sex, ethnicity and CMV serostatus were compiled together with the repertoire data. Genome-wide SNP genotypes for about 65% of the roughly 670 donors were used in a later genetic analysis, which treated that subset as a discovery cohort. Every discovery cohort repertoire had been produced on one sequencing platform. Both class I and class II loci were covered by HLA typing, at four-digit resolution. The number of typed donors differed by locus: about 620-640 for A, B, C, DRB1 and DQB1; approximately 540 for DQA1; 606 for DPA1; and around 450 for DPB1. Because of strong linkage in the cohort, 4 to 6 DR-DQ haplotypes were treated as single units for association and clustering. Across approximately 400 genotyped donors of the cohort, an average of approximately 240,000 unique TCR beta nucleotide sequences per donor were sequenced, and 15% to 20% of those sequences were non-productive. Points the paper makes about the study in general: A later genetic analysis associated a missense DCLRE1C variant with V-gene and J-gene trimming of TCR beta chains, and an independent cohort replicated the association. A later analysis associated 16,951 TCR beta sequences with specific HLA alleles at a false discovery rate of 0.05. According to a later analysis, parvovirus B19, influenza, CMV and Epstein-Barr virus appeared linked to several top co-occurrence clusters. It was suggested by the authors that the approach could potentially be generalized to other disease states and immunological phenotypes. Across donors, most TCR sequences were observed very rarely, whereas some public TCRs were present in many individuals. Correlated functional status among segregating V segments might reflect linkage disequilibrium, but an unknown experimental factor could not be ruled out. The sequencing pipeline was judged likely to have produced a cluster of highly shared sequence variants as a technical artifact. In a later genetic analysis, fewer N-insertions in productive TCRs were reported among donors in an Asian-associated ancestry cluster than the roughly 710-donor mean. An earlier analysis of approximately 530 of the donors showed that most TCR beta V segments appeared in productive rearrangements either about 87% or about 30% of the time, which broadly matched IMGT annotations. This cohort had only TCR beta chains sequenced, and the lack of alpha or paired-chain data limited which features could be detected. A few of the identified cytomegalovirus-associated TCR beta chains were confirmed in vitro to be specific for cytomegalovirus antigens. According to a later analysis, TCR association rates differed among HLA loci, with DRB1 alleles showing the most associated TCRs and HLA-C alleles showing the fewest. Assigning TCR associations to individual alleles was difficult when HLA alleles, especially DR and DQ, strongly co-occurred. The classifier was reported to diagnose cytomegalovirus status with high specificity and sensitivity in both the original and validation cohorts. Roughly uniform sequencing depth across donors was assumed in presence/absence analyses, although this assumption may not hold. Because HLA typing was unavailable for some donors at each locus, only the typed subset was used in association tests. The earlier analysis of approximately 540 of the donors excluded some 15 rarely observed V segments, including chromosome 9 orphons, because counts were too low. In a later analysis, HLA-associated TCR beta chains showed more clonal expansion and lower generation probabilities than non-associated chains that were equally common. A further reported finding was that TCR beta sequences accurately predicted the HLA-A and HLA-B alleles for most subjects in the first cohort. In the study, approximately 150 TCR beta chains were listed as associated with cytomegalovirus. For the cohort, immune exposure information was limited to CMV serostatus. Some IMGT-functional V segments, including TRBV6-2 and TRBV6-3, could not be distinguished by the 87-base-pair reads and were therefore excluded. Most CMV-associated TCR beta chains appeared to be HLA-restricted in a later analysis, and the HLA associations seemed to be driven largely by CMV exposure.

The CDR3 has 13 amino acids, counting the end cysteine and phenylalanine. The read is trimmed to its CDR3 DNA, 39 bases read in frame from base 1. CDR1 and CDR2, per the germline V gene (reference sequence), are MNHEY and SMNVEV. The V end gives up 7 bases and the J end 0 bases, leaving 3 bases in the junction not matched to a gene. The protocol used for the library was the immunoSEQ multiplex PCR assay. For the multiplex PCR, a mixture combining 60 forward primers for TCR Vbeta segments and 13 reverse primers for TCR Jbeta segments was used. A multiplex PCR assay on genomic DNA amplified the CDR3 region of rearranged TCR beta genes. The Illumina HiSeq System was used to sequence the amplified TCR beta libraries as 87-base-pair reads. As for the original processing: Across the roughly 670 repertoires, a later analysis counted tens of millions of unique TCR beta chains, around 11 million of which were shared by at least two donors. A nearest-neighbor algorithm error-corrected the raw reads and collapsed the reads into unique sequences, merging closely related sequences to remove PCR and sequencing errors. To assign V, D and J gene segments, CDR3 sequences were aligned to IMGT reference sequences. For a sequence to be retained, a match of at least six nucleotides was required to both a V gene segment and a J gene segment. A rearrangement was called productive if the CDR3 had no stop codons and remained in frame with V and J, and every other rearrangement was called non-productive. CDR3 was defined by IMGT convention, running from the second conserved V-encoded cysteine to the conserved J-encoded phenylalanine. Sequences without an unambiguous match to a single V gene segment were excluded from the earlier analysis of a few hundred of the donors. In an earlier analysis of about 590 of the donors, a V segment was called functional when productive rearrangements were above 56.7%, and segregating when the standard deviation between donors exceeded 5%. A statistical classification framework was built for diagnosing cytomegalovirus status from the catalog of TCR beta chain sequences. A later analysis assigned V and J genes by comparing TCR nucleotide sequences with IMGT/GENE-DB human TR gene sequences. The TCRdist pipeline was used in a later analysis to assign CDR3 sequences and most-parsimonious VDJ recombination scenarios. A later analysis defined each TCR beta chain by its CDR3 amino acid sequence plus V-gene family, and excluded reads lacking a unique V-gene family. To address suspected cross-contamination and a sequencing artifact, a later analysis removed over 500 highly shared, low-generation-probability nucleotide sequences. In a later analysis, a clonal expansion index was calculated for each public chain from normalized within-repertoire ranks of inferred template counts. Generation probabilities in a later analysis came from a VDJ recombination model fitted to out-of-frame rearrangements, and those results were checked against IGoR. In a later analysis, hypergeometric tests were used to score TCR-TCR, TCR-HLA and TCR-CMV co-occurrence, with a repertoire-size bias correction applied to TCR pairs. To estimate false discovery rates, a later analysis permuted the HLA or CMV assignments 20 times. In a later analysis, co-occurring TCRs were grouped with DBSCAN, and TCRdist sequence similarity was added when clustering was performed within HLA-allele-positive subsets. Repertoires with fewer than 30,000 or more than 120,000 public chains were left out of co-occurrence clustering, as were about five repertoires with anomalous nucleotide sharing. Entries here come from immuneACCESS through TCRdb and include only in-frame sequences with V and J called. Some clones fail to appear in such tables; in the studies checked, an unresolved V gene covers under half of the shortfall, and the cause of the remainder is unknown. V, J and clone size were drawn from that table, and D and trimming were deduced from the DNA. This sample's table has entries for 96,000 or so clones. The ten largest clones capture roughly 3.4% of the sample.

Notes on this clone: There is no known antigen for this receptor.

The cohort consisted of 600 or so healthy bone marrow donors. Cohort members were all nominally healthy when sampled, although unrecorded immune exposures were likely present. The donor tested CMV seronegative, placing the donor among the roughly 340 seronegative members of the cohort. A peripheral blood sample was provided by each donor, and peripheral blood mononuclear cells were used for TCR beta sequencing. The Qiagen DNeasy Blood Extraction Kit was used to extract genomic DNA from the blood cell samples. The rearrangement combines TRBV27 with TRBJ2-7; TRBD1 lines up with 7 middle nucleotides. The sequence derives from a woman in her 30s in good health and CMV-seronegative. The sequenced material came from PBMCs. In nucleotide form, the sequence is TGTGCCAGCATGGACAGGATCTCCTACGAGCAGTACTTC. Its protein is CASMDRISYEQYF.